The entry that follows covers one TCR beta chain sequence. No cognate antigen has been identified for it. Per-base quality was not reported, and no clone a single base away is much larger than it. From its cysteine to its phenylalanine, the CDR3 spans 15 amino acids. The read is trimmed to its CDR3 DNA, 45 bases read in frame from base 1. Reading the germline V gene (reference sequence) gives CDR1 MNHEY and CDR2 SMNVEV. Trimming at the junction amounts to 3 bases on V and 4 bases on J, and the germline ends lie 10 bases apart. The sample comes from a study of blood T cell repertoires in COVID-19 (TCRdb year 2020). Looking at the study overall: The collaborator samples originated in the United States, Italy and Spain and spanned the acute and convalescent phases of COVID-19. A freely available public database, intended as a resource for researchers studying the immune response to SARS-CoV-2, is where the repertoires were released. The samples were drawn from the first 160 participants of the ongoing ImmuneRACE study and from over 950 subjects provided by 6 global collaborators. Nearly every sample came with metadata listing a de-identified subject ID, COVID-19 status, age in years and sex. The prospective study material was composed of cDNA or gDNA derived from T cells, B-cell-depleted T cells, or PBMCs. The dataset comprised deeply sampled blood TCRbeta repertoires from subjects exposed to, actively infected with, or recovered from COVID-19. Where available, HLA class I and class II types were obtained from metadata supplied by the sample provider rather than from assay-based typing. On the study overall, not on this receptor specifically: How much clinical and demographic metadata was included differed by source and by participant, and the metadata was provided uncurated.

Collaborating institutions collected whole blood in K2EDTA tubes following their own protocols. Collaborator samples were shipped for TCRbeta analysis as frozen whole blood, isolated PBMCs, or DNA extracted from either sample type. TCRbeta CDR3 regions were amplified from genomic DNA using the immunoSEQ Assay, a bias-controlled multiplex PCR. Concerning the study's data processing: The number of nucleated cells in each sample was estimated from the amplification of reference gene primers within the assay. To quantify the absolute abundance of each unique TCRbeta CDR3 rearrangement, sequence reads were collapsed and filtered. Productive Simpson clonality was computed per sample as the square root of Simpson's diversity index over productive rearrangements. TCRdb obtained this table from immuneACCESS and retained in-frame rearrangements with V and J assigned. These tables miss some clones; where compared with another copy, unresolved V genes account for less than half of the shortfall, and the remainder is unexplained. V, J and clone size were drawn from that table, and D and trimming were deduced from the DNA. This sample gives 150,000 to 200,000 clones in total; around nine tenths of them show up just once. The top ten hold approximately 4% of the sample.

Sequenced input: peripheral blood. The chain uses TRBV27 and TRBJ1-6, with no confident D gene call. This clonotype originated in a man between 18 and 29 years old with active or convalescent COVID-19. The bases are TGTGCCAGCAGTTTGTCGAAAACTTATAATTCACCCCTCCACTTT. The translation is CASSLSKTYNSPLHF.